This entry lists 29 T cell receptor beta chains sequenced from one sample in a study of blood T cells in healthy people across ages. A J-beta primer mix and a sample-barcoded 5' primer were used in a second PCR of about 7 to 12 cycles. TCRdb called the 5' RACE reads again in MiXCR, with one record for every CDR3 protein. This sample has some 560,000 distinct CDR3 sequences, with 27% found just once. These data are also associated with another study on T cells of mothers and their children.

Sequencing input: blood. These TCRs come from a boy aged 2-9 years in good health.

V and J are TRBV29-1 and TRBJ2-5; 9 nucleotides align to TRBD1. Germline CDR1 reads SQVTM; CDR2 reads ANQGSEA. The V segment lost 4 bases and the J segment 5 bases; nucleotides outside the gene matches: 8. This CDR3 contains 14 residues. The CDR3 region has the DNA TGCAGCGTTGCTGTACAGGGGGCCGGGGAGACCCAGTACTTC. As protein: CSVAVQGAGETQYF.

J is TRBJ2-5 and V is TRBV5-5, with D maybe TRBD1 (6 bases). This CDR3 is built from 16 residues. Germline V gene lookup returns CDR1 SGHKS and CDR2 YYEKEE (reference sequence). Trimming took off 0 bases at V and 2 bases at J, with 14 bases between the two ends. The CDR3 loop reads CASSLVLGTQQETQYF. In DNA, the CDR3 is TGTGCCAGCAGCTTGGTTTTAGGGACACAACAAGAGACCCAGTACTTC. The full variable domain, its missing parts supplied by reference TRBV5-5 and TRBJ2-5, is DAGVTQSPTHLIKTRGQQVTLRCSPISGHKSVSWYQQVLGQGPQFIFQYYEKEERGRGNFPDRFSARQFPNYSSELNVNALLLGDSALYLCASSLVLGTQQETQYFGPGTRLLVL.

This clonotype was seen a handful of times. The chain recombines TRBV5-4 with TRBJ2-4, with D unresolved. V lost 6 bases and J lost 8, with 15 bases in between. CDR3 length equals 13 residues. Germline-derived CDR1 and CDR2 are SGHNT and YYREEE (reference sequence). This CDR3 is CASTTDGEDIQYF. The CDR3 DNA is TGTGCCAGCACCACAGATGGCGAGGACATTCAGTACTTC.

This rearrangement joins TRBV7-9 to TRBJ2-6; no reliable D call. The CDR3 length is 10 residues. Per germline, CDR1 SEHNR and CDR2 FQNEAQ (reference sequence). The germline V and J ends were trimmed by 1 base and 11 bases, with 0 bases remaining between them. CDR3 sequence reads: CASSLDVLTF. The CDR3 DNA reads TGTGCCAGCAGCTTAGACGTCCTGACTTTC.

This chain joins TRBV12-3 or TRBV12-4 and TRBJ2-7, with 7 bases lining up with TRBD1. V was pared by 6 bases and J by 3 bases, with 11 bases of the junction left unmatched. The CDR3 loop spans 15 amino acids. The CDR3 region is CASSLDRVGSYEQYF. In DNA form, the CDR3 reads TGTGCCAGCAGCCTCGACAGGGTAGGAAGCTACGAGCAGTACTTC.

J is TRBJ2-7 and V is TRBV28; 9 positions agree with TRBD2. The CDR3 runs 17 residues. After removal of 6 bases from V and 2 bases from J, the junction contained 14 bases not matched to a gene. CDR1 and CDR2 from the germline V gene are MDHEN and SYDVKM. CDR3 sequence (DNA): TGTGCCAGCAGGGGCACTCCGACTAGCGGACTCACCTACGAGCAGTACTTC. This encodes CASRGTPTSGLTYEQYF.

DNA for the CDR3: TGTGCCAGCAGCCCCGATGGAAACTCCTACAATGAGCAGTTCTTC. It codes for CASSPDGNSYNEQFF. V usage is TRBV9 and J usage is TRBJ2-1; D not resolved. The germline V gene encodes CDR1 SGDLS and CDR2 YYNGEE. V lost 4 bases and J 0 bases, leaving 11 bases between the germline ends. This CDR3 region has 15 residues.

This clonotype turned up a few times. The chain couples TRBV7-2 to TRBJ2-7; D is uncertain. Trimming left V 5 bases short and J 6 bases short, with 8 bases between. In germline, CDR1 is SGHTA, CDR2 FQGNSA. This CDR3 has 11 residues. The CDR3 here is CASSQVGEQYF. In DNA, the CDR3 is TGTGCCAGCAGCCAGGTCGGCGAGCAGTACTTC.

V usage is TRBV29-1 and J usage is TRBJ2-5, with 9 bases lining up with TRBD1. With the DNA end fitting TRBJ2-7 better, the J assignment may be wrong. Germline-derived CDR1 and CDR2 are SQVTM and ANQGSEA. This CDR3 has 12 amino acids. CDR3 loop: CSVQTGGGEQYF. CDR3 in DNA: TGCAGCGTGCAGACAGGGGGAGGCGAGCAGTACTTC.

On this clonotype: A read error is likely, as this CDR3 ends without the conserved phenylalanine or tryptophan. The chain has TRBV12-3 or TRBV12-4 and TRBJ2-5, with a weak D call TRBD1 (6 bases). The J call may be wrong; the DNA end is better matched by TRBJ2-7. The CDR3 totals 14 residues. The CDR3: CASSRTVISYEQYL. The DNA for the CDR3 is TGTGCCAGCAGTCGGACAGTGATCTCCTACGAGCAGTACCTC.

This clonotype showed up many times. The chain employs TRBV5-1 and TRBJ2-5; TRBD1 or TRBD2 may be the D gene (5 bases each). The J call is doubtful: the DNA matches TRBJ2-7 better. CDR3 length equals 12 residues. The V gene's germline CDR1 is SGHRS and CDR2 YFSETQ. CDR3 DNA: TGCGCCAGCAGCTTGGGGGACCGCGAGCAGTACTTC. Translating gives CASSLGDREQYF.

The chain uses TRBV12-3 or TRBV12-4 and TRBJ2-2; D may correspond to TRBD1 or TRBD2 (5 bases each). The CDR3 has 16 amino acids. Trimming took 3 bases from V and 7 from J, leaving 18 bases between them. The CDR3 DNA reads as TGTGCCAGCAGTTTCTCAGTTCCGGGACGAAGCGGGGAGCTGTTTTTT. This encodes CASSFSVPGRSGELFF.

Only a few counts were recorded for this clonotype. The rearrangement joins TRBV6-1 to TRBJ2-1; D is uncertain. V was pared by 2 bases and J by 8 bases, with 10 bases between. The CDR3 has 13 residues. CDR1 is MNHNS and CDR2 is SASEGT in the germline V gene. As DNA, the CDR3 is TGTGCCAGCAGTGAATTGGGCCACCATGAGCAGTTCTTC. Translated: CASSELGHHEQFF.

A remark on this clonotype: One end of the junction fails to match germline, which may point to a read error. This chain links TRBV2 with TRBJ2-4; the D gene could be TRBD1 or TRBD2 (5 bases each). This CDR3 region has 16 residues. Germline CDR1 reads SNHLY; CDR2 reads FYNNEI. CDR3 coding DNA: TGTGCCGGCAGTGAAGAGGGGTCCTCGGCCAAAAACATTCAGTACTTC. The encoded protein is CAGSEEGSSAKNIQYF.

To note about this clonotype: Likely a read error: the CDR3 ends without its conserved phenylalanine or tryptophan. This chain links TRBV7-2 with TRBJ2-5; the D is unclear. The J call may be wrong; the DNA end is better matched by TRBJ2-7. The CDR3 runs 15 residues. Germline V gene lookup returns CDR1 SGHTA and CDR2 FQGNSA. In nucleotides, the CDR3 is TGTGCCAGCAGCTTACCAGGCAGGAGTTCCTACGAGCAGTACTTG. This translates into CASSLPGRSSYEQYL.

The J gene is TRBJ2-4, the V gene TRBV28; unclear D gene. V was pared by 7 bases and J by 2 bases, with 12 bases between. This CDR3 is 14 amino acids long. Germline CDR1 is MDHEN and CDR2 is SYDVKM. The CDR3 loop reads CASKGIGSKNIQYF. In DNA, the CDR3 is TGTGCCAGCAAAGGGATCGGGTCCAAAAACATTCAGTACTTC. Complete variable domain (other parts from reference TRBV28 and TRBJ2-4): DVKVTQSSRYLVKRTGEKVFLECVQDMDHENMFWYRQDPGLGLRLIYFSYDVKMKEKGDIPEGYSVSREKKERFSLILESASTNQTSMYLCASKGIGSKNIQYFGAGTRLSVL.

The rearrangement uses TRBV6-2 or TRBV6-3 and TRBJ2-5; D possibly corresponds to TRBD1 (6 bases). Germline V CDR1 and CDR2: MNHEY, SVGEGT. The CDR3 sequence is 13 residues long. The germline V and J ends were trimmed by 7 bases and 3 bases, with 12 bases remaining between them. The CDR3 nucleotides are TGTGCCAGCACTGGACAGAGGGAAGAGACCCAGTACTTC. It translates to CASTGQREETQYF.

The rearrangement uses TRBV29-1 and TRBJ2-7; D might be TRBD1 (6 bases). The CDR3 loop spans 12 amino acids. The germline V gene encodes CDR1 SQVTM and CDR2 ANQGSEA. V lost 6 bases and J lost 2, with 11 bases in between. CDR3 bases: TGCAGCGTGTCAGGGGACACCTACGAGCAGTACTTC. Residues: CSVSGDTYEQYF.

This clonotype was picked up a small number of times. V gene TRBV21-1 combines with J gene TRBJ2-1; the DNA was not compared with TRBD2, the D call given in the table. TRBV21-1 corresponds to a pseudogene. CDR3 length: 17 residues. CDR3 sequence (DNA): TGTGCCAGCAGCAATGGGGACTCCAAGGGCTCCTACAATGAGCAGTTCTTC. It specifies CASSNGDSKGSYNEQFF.

This chain uses TRBV29-1 with TRBJ1-1; no reliable D call. Germline CDR1 reads SQVTM; CDR2 reads ANQGSEA. Trimming stripped 2 bases from V and 1 base from J, with 11 bases between. The CDR3 spans 14 residues. Written as DNA, the CDR3 is TGCAGCGTTGAACCAGGTAGTAGGAACACTGAAGCTTTCTTT. Residues: CSVEPGSRNTEAFF.

Many counts were recorded for this clonotype. The chain joins TRBV2 to TRBJ2-3; D not resolved. The CDR3 is 11 amino acids. The germline V gene encodes CDR1 SNHLY and CDR2 FYNNEI. The ends were cut back, 5 bases at V and 4 bases at J, with 4 bases in the middle. The CDR3 here is CASSYPDTQYF. The DNA for the CDR3 is TGTGCCAGCAGTTATCCAGATACGCAGTATTTT.

CDR3 in amino acids: CASGTPSTTQYF. The CDR3 DNA reads TGTGCCAGCGGGACTCCATCCACGACCCAGTACTTC. V gene TRBV6-6 combines with J gene TRBJ2-5, with a possible D match to TRBD2 (6 bases). The CDR3 runs 12 residues. Germline CDR1 reads MNHNY; CDR2 reads SVGAGI (reference sequence). V lost 8 bases and J 7 bases, leaving 14 bases between the germline ends.

V and J are TRBV20-1 and TRBJ2-1; D uncertain. Germline CDR1 and CDR2: DFQATT and SNEGSKA (reference sequence). V gave up 3 bases and J gave up 3 bases, with 18 bases separating them. The CDR3 is 16 amino acids. The DNA for the CDR3 is TGCAGTGCTAGGGAGACATACAGCTCCCTCTACAATGAGCAGTTCTTC. This encodes CSARETYSSLYNEQFF.

The V call is TRBV11-2, the J call TRBJ1-6; 11 nucleotides line up with TRBD1. Unmatched junction bases numbered 11, after V lost 7 bases and J lost 9 bases. This CDR3 spans 16 amino acids. Germline CDR1 SGHAT, CDR2 FQNNGV. CDR3 sequence: CASTARDRGARSPLHF. CDR3 DNA: TGTGCCAGCACGGCCCGGGACAGGGGGGCACGTTCACCCCTCCACTTT.

In DNA form, the CDR3 reads TGTGCCACCAGTGATTCGGCGACGCAAGAGACCCAGTACTTC. Its protein product is CATSDSATQETQYF. The chain couples TRBV24-1 to TRBJ2-5; D uncertain. The germline V gene has CDR1 KGHDR and CDR2 SFDVKD. The CDR3 length is 14 residues. V was cut by 2 bases and J by 2 bases, with 8 bases left in between.

The table lists this clonotype with a few counts. The chain employs TRBV18 and TRBJ1-4; TRBD1 matches at 7 bases. The CDR3 contains 15 residues. CDR1 is KGHSH and CDR2 is LQKENI in the germline V gene. V shed 3 bases and J 8 bases; nucleotides not matched to a gene: 9. CDR3 loop: CASSPSTGAEEKLFF. As DNA, the CDR3 is TGTGCCAGCTCACCCTCAACAGGGGCAGAGGAAAAACTGTTTTTT. Using reference TRBV18 and TRBJ1-4 for the parts outside the CDR3, the full variable domain is NAGVMQNPRHLVRRRGQEARLRCSPMKGHSHVYWYRQLPEEGLKFMVYLQKENIIDESGMPKERFSAEFPKEGPSILRIQQVVRGDSAAYFCASSPSTGAEEKLFFGSGTQLSVL.

This clonotype was seen repeatedly, ten times or more. J is TRBJ2-5 and V is TRBV29-1; no definite D call. The CDR3 contains 11 residues. From germline, CDR1 is SQVTM and CDR2 ANQGSEA. V lost 7 bases and J 2 bases, leaving 8 bases between the germline ends. The CDR3 protein is CSAELQETQYF. The CDR3 DNA is TGCAGCGCAGAGCTTCAAGAGACCCAGTACTTC.

The chain joins TRBV12-3 or TRBV12-4 to TRBJ1-2, with a weak D call TRBD1 (6 bases). Trimming removed 7 bases from V and 1 base from J, with 19 bases in between. The CDR3 totals 16 residues. For the CDR3, the DNA is TGTGCCAGCAACCTTAAGGGGGTTCCAGGTAACTATGGCTACACCTTC. Protein product: CASNLKGVPGNYGYTF.

There are many counts of this clonotype. The chain recombines TRBV28 with TRBJ1-2, with D uncertain. There are 13 residues in the CDR3. The germline V gene encodes CDR1 MDHEN and CDR2 SYDVKM. V lost 3 bases and J 8 bases, leaving 13 bases between the germline ends. CDR3 nucleotides: TGTGCCAGCAGTTTTCCCGTGGGAGGAGGCTACACCTTC. It yields the protein CASSFPVGGGYTF.